One T cell receptor (beta chain) is described in this entry. Using its own MiXCR run on the PCR reads, TCRdb lists one record per CDR3 protein. The sample lists some 84,000 distinct CDR3 sequences; about 52% were seen once. The CDR3 runs 14 residues. The V end was cut by 7 bases, the J end by 4 bases, with 17 bases between. The germline gives CDR1 PRHDT, CDR2 FYEKMQ (reference sequence). The data are from a study of CDR3 diversity in severe acne. The TCR originated in a male donor in good health, serving as a control. The sequenced sample was blood. The chain is built from TRBV13 and TRBJ2-7; D may be TRBD2 (5 bases). The DNA for the CDR3 is TGTGCCAGCAACTCCCGGACTGGGAAGTACGAGCAGTACTTC. It codes for CASNSRTGKYEQYF.